This TCR beta chain appears in the sequencing data of a study of cytomegalovirus exposure and HLA in healthy donors. Notes on the study in general: From TCR beta sequences, most subjects' HLA-A and HLA-B alleles were reportedly predicted accurately. Near-uniform donor sequencing depth was presumed by presence/absence analyses.

60 Vbeta and 13 Jbeta primers were used in PCR. Profiled with immunoSEQ multiplex PCR; TCRdb holds only in-frame clones, not every one. The sample lists some 170,000 clones; around 80% were seen once. With regard to this clone: Its antigen is not known.

This CDR3 contains 12 residues. The V and J ends lost 10 bases and 5 bases, in that order; junction bases with no gene match: 7. Germline V lookup: CDR1 LNHDA, CDR2 SQIVND (reference sequence). The receptor's source is a middle-aged man in good health and CMV-seronegative. The V call is TRBV19, the J call TRBJ2-5; 7 positions agree with TRBD1. The sequenced material came from PBMCs. The CDR3, as DNA: TGTGCCACCGAGGGGGCGCGGGAGACCCAGTACTTC. Protein: CATEGARETQYF.